Following are 24 T cell receptor beta chains from one sample sequenced in a study of control samples from healthy donors and cancer patients. The repertoire was sequenced with immunoSEQ multiplex PCR; TCRdb's copy has only in-frame clones and lacks some. The sample holds about 140,000 clones, approximately 86% seen once. Material for sequencing was blood. Receptor source: a man aged 18-30 years in good health.

The rearrangement joins TRBV3-1 (or the pseudogene TRBV3-2) to TRBJ1-2; TRBD1 matches at 10 bases. The germline V gene encodes CDR1 LGHDT and CDR2 YNNKEL (reference sequence). J gave up 7 bases and V 5 bases, and 7 bases lay outside the gene matches. This CDR3 has 14 residues. CDR3 sequence (DNA): TGTGCCAGCAGCATTGGGACAGGGGACAGTGGCTACACCTTC. This gives the protein CASSIGTGDSGYTF.

The chain joins TRBV7-9 to TRBJ1-5, with a tentative D call TRBD1 (5 bases). CDR1 and CDR2 from the germline V gene are SEHNR and FQNEAQ (reference sequence). V dropped 4 bases and J dropped 3 bases, with 10 bases sitting between them. The CDR3 sequence is 14 residues long. The CDR3 nucleotides read TGTGCCAGCAGCTACGGAGGGGACAATCAGCCCCAGCATTTT. This translates into CASSYGGDNQPQHF. Looking up the rest from reference TRBV7-9 and TRBJ1-5 gives the full variable domain: DTGVSQNPRHKITKRGQNVTFRCDPISEHNRLYWYRQTLGQGPEFLTYFQNEAQLEKSRLLSDRFSAERPKGSFSTLEIQRTEQGDSAMYLCASSYGGDNQPQHFGDGTRLSIL.

This chain joins TRBV7-9 and TRBJ1-2; 10 bases agree with TRBD1. CDR3 size: 14 residues. V gave up 1 base and J gave up 8 bases; unmatched junction bases: 4. Per germline, CDR1 SEHNR and CDR2 FQNEAQ (reference sequence). The CDR3 reads CASSLDGTGVGYTF. Written as DNA, the CDR3 is TGTGCCAGCAGCTTAGACGGGACAGGGGTAGGCTACACCTTC.

This sequence joins TRBV18 and TRBJ2-7; perhaps TRBD1 as D (6 bases). Trimming removed 3 bases at V and 0 bases at J, with 12 bases between. The germline V gene has CDR1 KGHSH and CDR2 LQKENI. The CDR3 is 15 amino acids. This CDR3 is CASSPGDRTSYEQYF. The CDR3 region has the DNA TGTGCCAGCTCACCGGGAGACAGGACCTCCTACGAGCAGTACTTC.

The genes are TRBV5-6 and TRBJ1-3; D perhaps matches TRBD1 (5 bases). This CDR3 comprises 14 residues. Trimming stripped 0 bases from V and 4 bases from J, with 8 bases between. CDR1 is SGHDT, CDR2 YYEEEE, per germline. CDR3 loop: CASSLGRGGNTIYF. The CDR3 DNA reads as TGTGCCAGCAGCTTGGGAAGGGGAGGAAACACCATATATTTT.

The chain combines TRBV5-6 with TRBJ2-5, with 7 bases matching TRBD1. This CDR3 region has 15 residues. J lost 5 bases, V lost 4 bases, and 11 bases had no gene match. CDR1 SGHDT and CDR2 YYEEEE come from the germline V gene. The CDR3 sequence: CASSPRGTASETQYF. CDR3 coding DNA: TGTGCCAGCAGCCCCAGGGGGACGGCGTCCGAGACCCAGTACTTC.

V and J are TRBV5-6 and TRBJ2-7, with 12 bases lining up with TRBD2. The CDR3 sequence is 15 residues long. V trimming: 4 bases; J trimming: 1 base; junction bases outside the gene matches: 3. CDR1 is SGHDT, CDR2 YYEEEE, per germline. The CDR3 protein is CASSPGLAGSYEQYF. The CDR3 nucleotides read TGTGCCAGCAGCCCGGGACTAGCGGGTTCCTACGAGCAGTACTTC. Complete variable domain (other parts from reference TRBV5-6 and TRBJ2-7): DAGVTQSPTHLIKTRGQQVTLRCSPKSGHDTVSWYQQALGQGPQFIFQYYEEEERQRGNFPDRFSGHQFPNYSSELNVNALLLGDSALYLCASSPGLAGSYEQYFGPGTRLTVT.

This chain uses TRBV5-5 with TRBJ2-1; D is tentatively TRBD1 or TRBD2 (5 bases each). Germline V lookup: CDR1 SGHKS, CDR2 YYEKEE (reference sequence). This CDR3 region has 14 residues. Trimming cost V 1 base and J 7 bases, with 12 bases left between them. The CDR3 coding sequence is TGTGCCAGCAGCTTGTTCACTAGACAGAATGAGCAGTTCTTC. Encoded protein: CASSLFTRQNEQFF.

The rearrangement links TRBV3-1 (or the pseudogene TRBV3-2) to TRBJ2-3, with TRBD2 identical over 11 bases. Per germline, CDR1 LGHDT and CDR2 YNNKEL (reference sequence). Trimming at V came to 3 bases and at J to 6 bases, leaving 11 bases not matched to a gene. The CDR3 extends over 17 amino acids. The CDR3 DNA is TGTGCCAGCAGCCATCCCAGGGGACTAGCGGATCGCGATACGCAGTATTTT. Translating gives CASSHPRGLADRDTQYF.

The chain has TRBV4-3 and TRBJ2-2; a weak D match, TRBD2 (6 bases). Germline values: CDR1 LGHNA, CDR2 YSLEER. The CDR3 has 19 amino acids. V shed 0 bases and J shed 2 bases, with 19 bases lying between them. The CDR3 reads CASSQELTGGRLNTGELFF. CDR3 nucleotide sequence: TGCGCCAGCAGCCAAGAACTTACGGGTGGGAGGCTTAACACCGGGGAGCTGTTTTTT.

V is TRBV18 and J is TRBJ2-2; 8 nucleotides align to TRBD1. This CDR3 is 17 amino acids long. Trimming removed 4 bases from V and 3 bases from J; junction bases left unmatched: 10. Germline V lookup: CDR1 KGHSH, CDR2 LQKENI. The CDR3 here is CASSRVVMTGDTGELFF. The DNA of the CDR3 is TGTGCCAGCTCACGAGTTGTTATGACAGGGGACACCGGGGAGCTGTTTTTT.

J is TRBJ2-1 and V is TRBV5-1; possible D gene TRBD2, 5 bases. Germline CDR1 reads SGHRS; CDR2 reads YFSETQ. V lost 0 bases to trimming and J lost 0 bases, with 10 bases between them. CDR3 length: 16 amino acids. In nucleotides, the CDR3 is TGCGCCAGCAGCTTGGCGGCGGGTGACTCCTACAATGAGCAGTTCTTC. This sequence encodes CASSLAAGDSYNEQFF. Using reference TRBV5-1 and TRBJ2-1 for the parts outside the CDR3, the full variable domain is KAGVTQTPRYLIKTRGQQVTLSCSPISGHRSVSWYQQTPGQGLQFLFEYFSETQRNKGNFPGRFSGRQFSNSRSEMNVSTLELGDSALYLCASSLAAGDSYNEQFFGPGTRLTVL.

This clone was seen a few times. This rearrangement joins TRBV28 to TRBJ1-5, with 10 bases that match TRBD1. Looked up from germline, CDR1 is MDHEN and CDR2 is SYDVKM. V dropped 2 bases and J dropped 4; count of bases not matched to a gene: 5. This CDR3 is 16 amino acids long. The CDR3 region has the DNA TGTGCCAGCAGTTTACCAGGACAGGGGGTGAATCAGCCCCAGCATTTT. Its translation is CASSLPGQGVNQPQHF. Full variable domain (missing parts from reference TRBV28 and TRBJ1-5): DVKVTQSSRYLVKRTGEKVFLECVQDMDHENMFWYRQDPGLGLRLIYFSYDVKMKEKGDIPEGYSVSREKKERFSLILESASTNQTSMYLCASSLPGQGVNQPQHFGDGTRLSIL.

The chain carries TRBV24-1 and TRBJ2-3; 12 positions match TRBD2. There are 18 residues in the CDR3. V trimming: 3 bases; J trimming: 2 bases; junction bases outside the gene matches: 8. From germline, CDR1 is KGHDR and CDR2 SFDVKD. CDR3: CATSDRRTSGAPTDTQYF. The CDR3 DNA follows: TGTGCCACCAGTGATAGGAGGACTAGCGGGGCGCCCACAGATACGCAGTATTTT.

The chain couples TRBV5-6 to TRBJ1-4; no reliable D call. The germline V gene has CDR1 SGHDT and CDR2 YYEEEE. Trimming shortened V by 4 bases and J by 6 bases, and 13 bases separated the two germline ends. The CDR3 is 14 amino acids. CDR3 region: CASSPGRIDEKLFF. CDR3 coding DNA: TGTGCCAGCAGCCCTGGACGGATTGATGAAAAACTGTTTTTT.

The gene calls are TRBV5-1 and TRBJ2-3, with a tentative D call TRBD1 (6 bases). CDR3 length: 14 residues. Germline lookup yields CDR1 SGHRS and CDR2 YFSETQ. With 4 bases removed from V and 6 bases from J, the gap between germline ends came to 15 bases. The CDR3 DNA reads as TGCGCCAGCAGCGGGGGCCCACCCGGGGATACGCAGTATTTT. Amino acid sequence: CASSGGPPGDTQYF.

The CDR3 sequence: CASSLGQGAGNTGELFF. The CDR3 DNA follows: TGCGCCAGCAGCTTGGGACAGGGGGCAGGGAACACCGGGGAGCTGTTTTTT. The chain carries TRBV5-1 and TRBJ2-2, with 10 bases fitting TRBD1. The V gene end was trimmed by 0 bases and the J gene end by 1 base; junction bases not matched to a gene: 3. Germline values: CDR1 SGHRS, CDR2 YFSETQ. This CDR3 has 17 amino acids.

This sequence joins TRBV28 and TRBJ2-1, with 9 bases identical to TRBD1. Germline V lookup: CDR1 MDHEN, CDR2 SYDVKM. The V and J ends lost 9 bases and 6 bases, in that order; junction bases with no gene match: 6. The CDR3 spans 13 residues. The CDR3 sequence: CASGTGIGNEQFF. Here the CDR3 DNA reads TGTGCCAGTGGGACAGGGATCGGCAATGAGCAGTTCTTC.

The gene calls are TRBV30 and TRBJ1-5, with a weak D call TRBD1 (5 bases). Germline V gene lookup returns CDR1 GTSNPN and CDR2 SVGIG (reference sequence). Trimming took 3 bases from V and 2 from J, leaving 14 bases between them. The CDR3 loop spans 15 amino acids. Here the CDR3 DNA reads TGTGCCTGGAGGGCAGGGCGCACGGGCAATCAGCCCCAGCATTTT. Protein sequence: CAWRAGRTGNQPQHF.

This clone has more than one count but fewer than ten. The chain links TRBV30 to TRBJ2-3; 8 bases agree with TRBD2. The CDR3 runs 16 residues. V lost 3 bases, J lost 3 bases, and 11 bases stayed unmatched. Germline loops: CDR1 GTSNPN, CDR2 SVGIG (reference sequence). CDR3 in DNA: TGTGCCTGGAGGGATCCGGGACTAGTCAAAACAGATACGCAGTATTTT. Encoded protein: CAWRDPGLVKTDTQYF.

A single count supports this clone. The chain has TRBV27 and TRBJ2-5; 7 bases fit TRBD2. CDR3 length: 20 amino acids. Germline CDR1 is MNHEY and CDR2 is SMNVEV (reference sequence). V dropped 6 bases and J dropped 2; count of bases not matched to a gene: 24. The chain's CDR3 is CASRGVDLTSEMTPQETQYF. In DNA form, the CDR3 reads TGTGCCAGCAGAGGAGTGGACCTAACTAGCGAAATGACCCCACAAGAGACCCAGTACTTC.

This clone was picked up a small number of times. This sequence joins TRBV25-1 and TRBJ2-3; D gene uncertain. V lost 3 bases and J lost 0, with 16 bases in between. The CDR3 runs to 17 residues. Germline assignment: CDR1 MGHDK and CDR2 SYGVNS. The CDR3 region is CASSDMIESQSTDTQYF. CDR3 sequence (DNA): TGTGCCAGCAGTGATATGATCGAAAGCCAAAGCACAGATACGCAGTATTTT.

The chain links TRBV3-1 (or the pseudogene TRBV3-2) to TRBJ2-5, with D perhaps being TRBD1 or TRBD2 (5 bases each). V lost 8 bases and J 5 bases, leaving 15 bases between the germline ends. The CDR3 length is 13 residues. Germline V gene lookup returns CDR1 LGHDT and CDR2 YNNKEL (reference sequence). In nucleotides, the CDR3 is TGTGCCAGCGGGCGCGGGTGGGACGAGACCCAGTACTTC. This codes for CASGRGWDETQYF.

In the case of this clone: In the same sample, other DNA sequences code for this CDR3. CDR3 sequence (DNA): TGTGCCAGTAGCCGAGGACAGGGAGGTGCCCAAGAGACCCAGTACTTC. Its protein is CASSRGQGGAQETQYF. This sequence joins TRBV7-8 and TRBJ2-5, with 8 bases fitting TRBD1. Trimming at V came to 9 bases and at J to 1 base, leaving 13 bases not matched to a gene. CDR1 is SGHVS, CDR2 FQNEAQ, per germline. The CDR3 runs to 16 residues.